Sequencing of this T cell receptor beta chain was carried out in a study of OX40 agonist ivuxolimab in advanced cancers. Study outcomes and limitations: Certain nonresponding patients likewise had low normalized T-cell clonal expansion. CD4+ and CD8+ blood T cells expanded clonally by week 6 at 0.1 to 3.0 mg/kg. The authors did not determine the antigen specificity of the expanded peripheral T cells.

Clones were sequenced by immunoSEQ multiplex PCR, and TCRdb holds only the in-frame ones, with some missing. The top ten clones hold around a tenth of a sample with some 35,000 clones, around four fifths of them seen once. The CDR3 has 11 residues. V was clipped by 4 bases and J by 5 bases, with 6 bases between them. The V gene's germline CDR1 is SGHRS and CDR2 YFSETQ. On this clone: Its antigen remains unidentified. The sample has other DNA sequences that encode this CDR3 too.

The rearrangement uses TRBV5-1 and TRBJ2-5; D remains unclear. The receptor comes from an adult with an advanced solid tumor such as melanoma, head and neck, liver or kidney cancer. The sequenced sample was CD4+ or CD8+ T cells sorted from blood, obtained in a trial of the OX40 agonist ivuxolimab. CDR3 sequence (DNA): TGCGCCAGCAGCCTGCAGGAGACCCAGTACTTC. Translating gives CASSLQETQYF.